This T cell receptor beta chain was obtained from a study of T-cell memory formation after mild COVID-19. Notes on the study in general: Among clones peaking at day 37 in the second wave, SARS-CoV-2 specificity remained unconfirmed. The appearance of some responding clones in pre-infection memory suggested that cross-reactive memory joined.

This clonotype was detected many times. Its cognate antigen is unknown. Sample barcodes and UMIs were carried by the TCR alpha and TCR beta cDNA libraries that 5'RACE generated with constant-segment primers. TCRdb used MiXCR to reprocess the 5' RACE reads, holding one entry per CDR3 protein. The sample contains about 610,000 distinct CDR3 sequences, roughly a sixth of which appear only once. The ends were cut back, 0 bases at V and 5 bases at J, with 4 bases in the middle. CDR1 LGHNA and CDR2 YNFKEQ come from the germline V gene. The CDR3 sequence is 13 residues long. Sequencing was done on a sample of PBMCs or a T cell subset sorted from them (not recorded which). The sequence was collected from an adult woman who had mild COVID-19 (a few samples of this study predate the infection). Cell type and time point are not known. J is TRBJ2-2 and V is TRBV4-2, with unresolved D. The CDR3 nucleotides read TGTGCCAGCAGCCAAGACATTACCGGGGAGCTGTTTTTT. Protein product: CASSQDITGELFF.